The 27 T cell receptor beta chains reported below all come from one sample, sequenced in a study of blood T cell repertoires in COVID-19. Data came from immunoSEQ multiplex PCR; TCRdb stores just in-frame clones and leaves some out. Counted here are approximately 200,000 clones, less than 85% occurring once; the ten biggest clones make up 3.2%. The sequenced sample consisted of PBMCs or T cells enriched from blood (not recorded which). The receptors shown here come from a young woman who had recovered from COVID-19.

This chain uses TRBV30 with TRBJ1-5; a weak D match, TRBD1 (6 bases). CDR3 size: 12 residues. Trimming pared 2 bases from V and 7 bases from J, leaving 9 bases between. Germline-derived CDR1 and CDR2 are GTSNPN and SVGIG (reference sequence). The CDR3 DNA sequence: TGTGCCTGGAGTAAACAGGGCCAGCCCCAGCATTTT. Its protein is CAWSKQGQPQHF.

The chain recombines TRBV18 with TRBJ2-5, with D uncertain. CDR3 length equals 15 residues. Trimming stripped 1 base from V and 5 bases from J, with 14 bases between. Germline V lookup: CDR1 KGHSH, CDR2 LQKENI. In nucleotides, the CDR3 is TGTGCCAGCTCACCACTTGCAATGGGCCCTGAGACCCAGTACTTC. This codes for CASSPLAMGPETQYF.

The V and J genes are TRBV11-2 and TRBJ2-2, with 10 positions matching TRBD2. This CDR3 region has 17 residues. Per germline, CDR1 SGHAT and CDR2 FQNNGV. V shed 4 bases, J shed 6 bases, and the junction held 11 bases outside the gene matches. CDR3: CASSSLSRTSGAGELFF. CDR3 nucleotide sequence: TGTGCCAGCAGCTCCCTTTCGCGGACTAGCGGCGCCGGGGAGCTGTTTTTT.

This chain links TRBV4-2 with TRBJ1-2; unclear D gene. This CDR3 region has 16 residues. Per germline, CDR1 LGHNA and CDR2 YNFKEQ. V lost 0 bases, J lost 6 bases, and 17 bases lay in between. CDR3 DNA: TGTGCCAGCAGCCAAGATATACGGGATCCCAGGAATGGCTACACCTTC. Translated: CASSQDIRDPRNGYTF.

This chain joins TRBV3-1 (or the pseudogene TRBV3-2) and TRBJ2-2; D might be TRBD2 (7 bases). The CDR3 spans 15 residues. Germline V gene data show CDR1 as LGHDT and CDR2 as YNNKEL (reference sequence). The ends were cut back, 7 bases at V and 3 bases at J, with 15 bases in the middle. As DNA, the CDR3 is TGTGCCAGCACCAAGGGGAGGGGGGACACCGGGGAGCTGTTTTTT. This sequence encodes CASTKGRGDTGELFF.

The chain uses TRBV11-3 and TRBJ2-3; D perhaps matches TRBD1 (6 bases). This CDR3 has 14 amino acids. Germline CDR1 reads SGHNT; CDR2 reads YENEEA. V was shortened by 5 bases and J by 1 base, with 10 bases between the two germline ends. CDR3 protein: CASSPGAGTDTQYF. CDR3 sequence (DNA): TGTGCCAGCAGCCCAGGGGCAGGCACAGATACGCAGTATTTT.

V is TRBV6-1 and J is TRBJ2-3, with 9 positions matching TRBD2. The V and J ends lost 7 bases and 5 bases, in that order; junction bases with no gene match: 10. CDR1 and CDR2 (germline): MNHNS, SASEGT. The CDR3 loop spans 15 amino acids. The CDR3 DNA reads as TGTGCCAGCAACATACCCAGCGGGGGGCGAGATACGCAGTATTTT. Translating gives CASNIPSGGRDTQYF.

This clone was recorded once. The chain has TRBV24-1 and TRBJ1-3; 7 nucleotides align to TRBD1. The length of the CDR3 is 16 residues. Per the germline V gene, CDR1 is KGHDR and CDR2 is SFDVKD. Unmatched junction bases numbered 4, after V lost 0 bases and J lost 3 bases. In DNA, the CDR3 is TGTGCCACCAGTGATTTGCCTGACAGGGATGGAAACACCATATATTTT. It is translated as CATSDLPDRDGNTIYF.

V gene TRBV29-1 combines with J gene TRBJ1-4, with TRBD1 matching 8 bases. The germline V gene has CDR1 SQVTM and CDR2 ANQGSEA. CDR3 length: 15 amino acids. Germline trimming cut 6 bases from V and 0 bases from J; bases unmatched to any gene: 6. CDR3 region: CSVLDRGSTNEKLFF. DNA of the CDR3: TGCAGCGTGTTAGACAGGGGTTCAACTAATGAAAAACTGTTTTTT.

This chain links TRBV6-6 with TRBJ2-7; TRBD1 is a possible D gene (8 bases). The germline gives CDR1 MNHNY, CDR2 SVGAGI (reference sequence). This CDR3 region has 15 residues. The V end was cut by 6 bases, the J end by 5 bases, with 20 bases between. The CDR3, as DNA: TGTGCCAGCAGCACCCGGAACAGGGGGGGCCACGAGCAGTACGTC. Residues: CASSTRNRGGHEQYV.

The chain carries TRBV6-5 and TRBJ1-3; no clear D gene. V lost 8 bases to trimming and J lost 4 bases, with 9 bases between them. CDR3 length: 12 amino acids. Germline V gene lookup returns CDR1 MNHEY and CDR2 SVGAGI. In DNA form, the CDR3 reads TGTGCCAGCGGGTCTAGGGGAAACACCATATATTTT. Translating gives CASGSRGNTIYF.

The chain links TRBV9 to TRBJ1-3, with D possibly TRBD1 on 6 matching bases. The ends were cut back, 7 bases at V and 0 bases at J, with 11 bases in the middle. The CDR3 extends over 14 amino acids. Germline assignment: CDR1 SGDLS and CDR2 YYNGEE. CDR3 loop: CASGKGDSGNTIYF. The CDR3 DNA reads as TGTGCCAGCGGTAAGGGGGACTCTGGAAACACCATATATTTT. Supplemented by reference TRBV9 and TRBJ1-3, the full variable domain reads DSGVTQTPKHLITATGQRVTLRCSPRSGDLSVYWYQQSLDQGLQFLIQYYNGEERAKGNILERFSAQQFPDLHSELNLSSLELGDSALYFCASGKGDSGNTIYFGEGSWLTVV.

As regards this clone: Mismatch with germline at one junction end may stem from a read error. The chain couples TRBV7-7 to TRBJ2-2; possibly TRBD2 for D (5 bases). The CDR3 spans 14 residues. The V gene's germline CDR1 is SSHAT and CDR2 FNYEAQ (reference sequence). The CDR3 region is CASSPSSGIRELFF. Written as DNA, the CDR3 is TGTGCTAGCAGCCCTAGTTCGGGAATCAGGGAGCTGTTTTTT. Full variable domain (missing parts from reference TRBV7-7 and TRBJ2-2): GAGVSQSPRYKVTKRGQDVTLRCDPISSHATLYWYQQALGQGPEFLTYFNYEAQPDKSGLPSDRFSAERPEGSISTLTIQRTEQRDSAMYRCASSPSSGIRELFFGEGSRLTVL.

This clone was counted between two and nine times. Here the CDR3 DNA reads TGTGCCAGCAGCGAAACTAGCGGCTTCGGGGGGGATGAGCAGTTCTTC. Protein sequence: CASSETSGFGGDEQFF. The chain links TRBV9 to TRBJ2-1; 8 bases match TRBD2. Germline loops: CDR1 SGDLS, CDR2 YYNGEE. The junction had 13 bases not matched to a gene; V was cut back by 3 bases and J by 8 bases. CDR3 size: 16 residues.

V and J are TRBV20-1 and TRBJ1-4, with TRBD1 matching over 8 bases. Germline assignment: CDR1 DFQATT and CDR2 SNEGSKA (reference sequence). This CDR3 region has 14 residues. The junction had 8 bases not matched to a gene; V was cut back by 3 bases and J by 8 bases. CDR3 in DNA: TGCAGTGCTAGTGACGGACAGGGTGGCGAAAAACTGTTTTTT. Amino acids: CSASDGQGGEKLFF.

This clone was observed a single time. The chain is built from TRBV19 and TRBJ2-7; TRBD1 aligns across 7 bases. The CDR3 runs to 17 residues. Germline CDR1 is LNHDA and CDR2 is SQIVND (reference sequence). Trimming at V came to 10 bases and at J to 0 bases, leaving 18 bases not matched to a gene. CDR3 loop: CATSWVQGDHGSYEQYF. The CDR3 DNA reads TGTGCCACCTCCTGGGTTCAGGGGGACCATGGCTCCTACGAGCAGTACTTC.

The rearrangement joins TRBV4-1 to TRBJ1-2; 7 nucleotides line up with TRBD1. This CDR3 spans 14 amino acids. Germline values: CDR1 MGHRA, CDR2 YSYEKL. Trimming cost V 4 bases and J 4 bases; bases outside gene matches: 6. CDR3: CASSRSGQVYGYTF. CDR3 DNA: TGCGCCAGCAGCCGAAGCGGACAGGTCTATGGCTACACCTTC.

This clone was counted once. This CDR3 is also generated by other DNA sequences in the sample. This chain connects TRBV5-1 to TRBJ2-3; D ambiguous. V was trimmed by 0 bases and J by 2 bases, leaving 7 bases between them. CDR3 length: 14 residues. CDR1 and CDR2 (germline): SGHRS, YFSETQ. CDR3 DNA sequence: TGCGCCAGCAGCTTGGGGCAGGTCACAGATACGCAGTATTTT. Amino acid sequence: CASSLGQVTDTQYF.

The chain is built from TRBV29-1 and TRBJ1-5; tentative D call: TRBD1 (6 bases). CDR1 is SQVTM, CDR2 ANQGSEA, per germline. Between the trimmed V and J ends, which lost 4 bases and 2 bases, there was a span of 15 bases. This CDR3 has 15 amino acids. The CDR3 sequence: CSVALGAGGNQPQHF. CDR3 sequence (DNA): TGCAGCGTTGCGCTGGGGGCAGGAGGCAATCAGCCCCAGCATTTT. Drawing the rest from reference TRBV29-1 and TRBJ1-5, the complete variable domain is SAVISQKPSRDICQRGTSLTIQCQVDSQVTMMFWYRQQPGQSLTLIATANQGSEATYESGFVIDKFPISRPNLTFSTLTVSNMSPEDSSIYLCSVALGAGGNQPQHFGDGTRLSIL.

Note on this clone: The junction and the germline gene differ at one end; a read error may be behind it. This chain uses TRBV7-7 with TRBJ2-5; 10 bases align to TRBD2. The CDR3 is made up of 17 amino acids. Germline V gene lookup returns CDR1 SSHAT and CDR2 FNYEAQ (reference sequence). In DNA form, the CDR3 reads TGTGCTAGCAGCCCCGGTCCGATAGCGGGGGGTGAGGAGACCCAGTACTTC. It is translated as CASSPGPIAGGEETQYF.

This chain uses TRBV25-1 with TRBJ1-4; D unresolved. CDR3 length: 12 residues. Germline CDR1 MGHDK, CDR2 SYGVNS. V gave up 5 bases and J gave up 8 bases, with 9 bases separating them. The CDR3: CASSTEIEKLFF. As DNA, the CDR3 is TGTGCCAGCAGTACCGAGATAGAAAAACTGTTTTTT.

The gene calls are TRBV7-2 and TRBJ1-3; D is unclear. Trimming left V 4 bases short and J 0 bases short, with 7 bases between. CDR1 SGHTA and CDR2 FQGNSA come from the germline V gene. The CDR3 loop spans 14 amino acids. The CDR3, as DNA: TGTGCCAGCAGCTCCCTACTCTCTGGAAACACCATATATTTT. This sequence encodes CASSSLLSGNTIYF.

A few counts support this clone. The rearrangement joins TRBV6-4 to TRBJ2-1; 9 nucleotides match TRBD1. Germline loops: CDR1 MRHNA, CDR2 SNTAGT. The J segment lost 14 bases and the V segment lost 3 bases, leaving 8 bases of the junction unmatched. This CDR3 spans 13 amino acids. The CDR3 nucleotides are TGTGCCAGCAGTGAGGGTACACAGGGGGCGAAGTTCTTC. As protein: CASSEGTQGAKFF.

The chain joins TRBV28 to TRBJ2-2, with TRBD1 as a possible D gene (6 bases). Deletions cut 10 bases from V and 3 bases from J, with 15 bases between. The CDR3 sequence is 14 residues long. Germline CDR1 MDHEN, CDR2 SYDVKM. The CDR3 coding sequence is TGTGCCACCACTGGGACACTAGACACCGGGGAGCTGTTTTTT. Translating it yields CATTGTLDTGELFF.

The chain has TRBV30 and TRBJ2-1; 11 bases align to TRBD2. Per the germline V gene, CDR1 is GTSNPN and CDR2 is SVGIG (reference sequence). The CDR3 has 15 amino acids. The J segment lost 3 bases and the V segment lost 4 bases, leaving 5 bases of the junction unmatched. The CDR3 is CAWTLLAGGYNEQFF. The DNA of the CDR3 is TGTGCCTGGACCCTTCTAGCGGGAGGCTACAATGAGCAGTTCTTC.

This rearrangement joins TRBV28 to TRBJ1-3; TRBD1 matches at 7 bases. The CDR3 has 15 residues. Trimming at V came to 7 bases and at J to 0 bases, leaving 6 bases not matched to a gene. Germline CDR1 MDHEN, CDR2 SYDVKM. The chain's CDR3 is CASTLGQSSGNTIYF. The DNA for the CDR3 is TGTGCCAGCACCTTGGGACAGAGCTCTGGAAACACCATATATTTT.

The chain uses TRBV9 and TRBJ2-2, with 12 bases aligning to TRBD2. The CDR3 sequence is 17 residues long. The ends lost 3 bases at V and 6 bases at J; junction bases unmatched: 9. Germline CDR1 SGDLS, CDR2 YYNGEE. The CDR3 nucleotides read TGTGCCAGCAGCGCCAGACTAGCGGGGGTAGTTGCCGGGGAGCTGTTTTTT. The encoded protein is CASSARLAGVVAGELFF.